A single sample gave rise to the 19 T cell receptor beta chains below, sequenced in a study of cytomegalovirus exposure and HLA in healthy donors. Primers for the PCR totalled 60 Vbeta and 13 Jbeta. TCRdb's table, derived via immunoSEQ multiplex PCR, lists solely in-frame clones and lacks some. The sample carries about 120,000 clones, roughly 70% recorded once. The sequenced material came from PBMCs. All receptors come from a woman between 25 and 40 years old in good health and CMV-seronegative.

V is TRBV5-1 and J is TRBJ2-7; D perhaps matches TRBD1 (6 bases). Germline CDR1 and CDR2: SGHRS and YFSETQ. The CDR3 consists of 14 residues. V lost 3 bases and J 3 bases, leaving 13 bases between the germline ends. The CDR3 protein is CASSSTGLVYEQYF. CDR3 DNA sequence: TGCGCCAGCAGCTCGACAGGTCTGGTCTACGAGCAGTACTTC.

V usage is TRBV6-5 and J usage is TRBJ1-5; 7 bases are a match to TRBD1. V trimming: 5 bases; J trimming: 2 bases; junction bases outside the gene matches: 6. This CDR3 is built from 15 residues. CDR1 and CDR2 (germline): MNHEY, SVGAGI. The CDR3 spells CASSTIGTGNQPQHF. Written as DNA, the CDR3 is TGTGCCAGCAGTACGATCGGGACAGGCAATCAGCCCCAGCATTTT.

This clone has only a few counts. The chain uses TRBV6-4 and TRBJ2-1, with TRBD2 as a possible D gene (7 bases). The V and J ends lost 0 bases and 9 bases respectively, with 18 bases between them. Looked up from germline, CDR1 is MRHNA and CDR2 is SNTAGT. The CDR3 length is 16 residues. The CDR3 region is CASSDSRGGAAIEQFF. DNA of the CDR3: TGTGCCAGCAGTGACTCCAGAGGGGGGGCCGCCATTGAGCAGTTCTTC.

The sample holds one count of this clone. The chain uses TRBV5-1 and TRBJ1-2; 10 bases are a match to TRBD1. The V and J ends lost 4 bases and 8 bases, in that order; junction bases with no gene match: 5. The germline CDR1 and CDR2 sequences are SGHRS and YFSETQ. The CDR3 is 13 residues long. The CDR3 DNA sequence: TGCGCCAGCAGCATCGGGACAGGGGAAGGCTACACCTTC. It translates to CASSIGTGEGYTF.

The chain employs TRBV7-2 and TRBJ1-5; D might be TRBD1 (6 bases). The CDR3 has 17 residues. V was pared by 1 base and J by 0 bases, with 13 bases between. Germline V CDR1 and CDR2: SGHTA, FQGNSA. Written as DNA, the CDR3 is TGTGCCAGCAGCTTAGTAGGGGGTCAGTATAGCAATCAGCCCCAGCATTTT. Protein: CASSLVGGQYSNQPQHF.

The V call is TRBV12-1, the J call TRBJ1-1. TRBV12-1 is marked as a pseudogene. The CDR3 totals 13 residues. The CDR3 nucleotides read TGTGCCGGGGGATGGGGGGGCCTCACTGAAGCTTTCTTT. Residues: CAGGWGGLTEAFF.

The chain couples TRBV28 to TRBJ1-5; a weak D match, TRBD1 (5 bases). This CDR3 contains 12 residues. Germline CDR1 MDHEN, CDR2 SYDVKM. The ends were cut back, 7 bases at V and 6 bases at J, with 10 bases in the middle. CDR3 protein: CASTPGFQPQHF. The DNA of the CDR3 is TGTGCCAGCACTCCAGGGTTTCAGCCCCAGCATTTT.

This clone was seen once. V is TRBV6-5 and J is TRBJ1-1; 9 bases fit TRBD1. V lost 4 bases to trimming and J lost 6 bases; unmatched junction nucleotides: 9. CDR1 is MNHEY, CDR2 SVGAGI, per germline. CDR3 length equals 15 residues. The CDR3 loop is CASSFPDRGSSEAFF. In DNA form, the CDR3 reads TGTGCCAGCAGTTTCCCGGACAGGGGTTCGTCTGAAGCTTTCTTT.

This chain connects TRBV7-8 to TRBJ1-4; 7 positions agree with TRBD1. After removal of 2 bases from V and 1 base from J, the junction contained 4 bases not matched to a gene. Germline V gives CDR1 SGHVS, CDR2 FQNEAQ. CDR3 size: 16 residues. For the CDR3, the DNA is TGTGCCAGCAGCTTACAAGGGGGCTTAACTAATGAAAAACTGTTTTTT. Its translation: CASSLQGGLTNEKLFF. Filled out from reference TRBV7-8 and TRBJ1-4, the complete variable domain reads GAGVSQSPRYKVAKRGQDVALRCDPISGHVSLFWYQQALGQGPEFLTYFQNEAQLDKSGLPSDRFFAERPEGSVSTLKIQRTQQEDSAVYLCASSLQGGLTNEKLFFGSGTQLSVL.

The chain employs TRBV30 and TRBJ2-4; D remains ambiguous. The germline V gene has CDR1 GTSNPN and CDR2 SVGIG (reference sequence). The CDR3 sequence is 11 residues long. V shed 0 bases and J shed 6 bases, with 3 bases lying between them. The CDR3 protein is CAWSVVNIQYF. The CDR3 DNA reads as TGTGCCTGGAGTGTCGTAAACATTCAGTACTTC.

The chain couples TRBV4-2 to TRBJ1-1; 9 nucleotides agree with TRBD1. CDR3 length equals 16 residues. Germline trimming cut 1 base from V and 3 bases from J; bases unmatched to any gene: 6. Germline assignment: CDR1 LGHNA and CDR2 YNFKEQ. CDR3 sequence (DNA): TGTGCCAGCAGCCAAGCCGGACAGGGGACTTACACTGAAGCTTTCTTT. Its translation: CASSQAGQGTYTEAFF.

The chain has TRBV18 and TRBJ2-5, with TRBD2 as a possible D gene (6 bases). Germline V gives CDR1 KGHSH, CDR2 LQKENI. CDR3 size: 15 residues. V lost 3 bases, J lost 4 bases, and 15 bases lay in between. CDR3 loop: CASSPEWGDRETQYF. The CDR3, as DNA: TGTGCCAGCTCACCGGAATGGGGGGATCGAGAGACCCAGTACTTC. The whole variable domain, remainder taken from reference TRBV18 and TRBJ2-5, is NAGVMQNPRHLVRRRGQEARLRCSPMKGHSHVYWYRQLPEEGLKFMVYLQKENIIDESGMPKERFSAEFPKEGPSILRIQQVVRGDSAAYFCASSPEWGDRETQYFGPGTRLLVL.

J is TRBJ1-1 and V is TRBV27; 7 bases match TRBD1. This CDR3 contains 15 residues. Germline CDR1 and CDR2: MNHEY and SMNVEV (reference sequence). V shed 5 bases and J 1 base; nucleotides not matched to a gene: 7. The CDR3 reads CASSPGQAWNTEAFF. The CDR3 DNA reads TGTGCCAGCAGTCCCGGACAGGCGTGGAACACTGAAGCTTTCTTT.

This chain connects TRBV7-9 to TRBJ1-2; the match to TRBD1 covers 11 bases. This CDR3 is 16 amino acids long. J gave up 5 bases and V 1 base, and 6 bases lay outside the gene matches. Germline CDR1 is SEHNR and CDR2 is FQNEAQ (reference sequence). Here the CDR3 reads CASSLVGQGGKYGYTF. CDR3 DNA sequence: TGTGCCAGCAGCTTAGTGGGACAGGGGGGCAAGTATGGCTACACCTTC. Filled out from reference TRBV7-9 and TRBJ1-2, the complete variable domain reads DTGVSQNPRHKITKRGQNVTFRCDPISEHNRLYWYRQTLGQGPEFLTYFQNEAQLEKSRLLSDRFSAERPKGSFSTLEIQRTEQGDSAMYLCASSLVGQGGKYGYTFGSGTRLTVV.

The gene calls are TRBV10-3 and TRBJ1-5; 7 bases map to TRBD1. The V and J ends lost 11 bases and 4 bases, in that order; junction bases with no gene match: 14. The germline CDR1 and CDR2 sequences are ENHRY and SYGVKD. The CDR3 covers 15 residues. The CDR3 sequence: CASSRGQVENQPQHF. The CDR3, as DNA: TGTGCCTCCTCCAGAGGACAGGTCGAGAATCAGCCCCAGCATTTT.

The chain links TRBV27 to TRBJ1-2, with 8 bases fitting TRBD1. There are 15 residues in the CDR3. The V gene's germline CDR1 is MNHEY and CDR2 SMNVEV (reference sequence). With 6 bases clipped from V and 1 base from J, the junction kept 7 bases outside the gene matches. CDR3 nucleotide sequence: TGTGCCAGCAGGTCGGACAGGGCCTATAACTATGGCTACACCTTC. Translated, it gives CASRSDRAYNYGYTF.

This rearrangement joins TRBV18 to TRBJ1-5; a possible D gene is TRBD1 (6 bases). The CDR3 is 14 residues long. Deletions cut 3 bases from V and 5 bases from J, with 11 bases between. Germline assignment: CDR1 KGHSH and CDR2 LQKENI. The chain's CDR3 is CASSPGDTDQPQHF. The CDR3 nucleotides read TGTGCCAGCTCACCGGGGGACACAGATCAGCCCCAGCATTTT.

The genes are TRBV6-5 and TRBJ1-1; 9 bases are a match to TRBD1. V was clipped by 8 bases and J by 0 bases; unmatched bases: 7. This CDR3 comprises 15 residues. In germline, CDR1 is MNHEY, CDR2 SVGAGI. CDR3 residues: CASARQGGMNTEAFF. In DNA, the CDR3 is TGTGCCAGCGCCAGACAGGGGGGCATGAACACTGAAGCTTTCTTT.

The chain has TRBV29-1 and TRBJ2-7, with 8 bases matching TRBD1. The germline V gene encodes CDR1 SQVTM and CDR2 ANQGSEA. J lost 2 bases, V lost 3 bases, and 3 bases had no gene match. The CDR3 spans 13 residues. For the CDR3, the DNA is TGCAGCGTTGAGGACAGGGTCACCTACGAGCAGTACTTC. Protein sequence: CSVEDRVTYEQYF.